A selection of T cell receptor beta chains follows, all from one sample in a study of blood T cell repertoires in COVID-19. TCRdb's table, derived via immunoSEQ multiplex PCR, lists solely in-frame clones and lacks some. The table records over 450,000 clones, around 90% of them present only once. Sequencing input: peripheral blood. The receptors here all came from a woman aged 50 to 60 with COVID-19, enrolled during active disease. Both conserved end residues are part of each CDR3. D genes are given only for firm matches. Clone size is shown for a subset of rows, as once, few, many or a class of expanded clone.

len	j_gene	d_gene	abundance	v_gene	CDR3nt	CDR3aa
14	TRBJ1-2	-	-	TRBV29-1	TGCAGCGTTGAAGATCGTTTGGCCGACTGGGGCTACACCTTC	CSVEDRLADWGYTF
14	TRBJ1-4	TRBD1	once	TRBV6-5	TGTGCCAGCAAAAGGGACAGGGGGACCGAAAAACTGTTTTTT	CASKRDRGTEKLFF
14	TRBJ1-4	-	-	TRBV3-1/TRBV3-2	TGTGCCAGCAGCGTCAGAACGAGGAATGAAAAACTGTTTTTT	CASSVRTRNEKLFF
20	TRBJ1-3	TRBD1	-	TRBV30	TGTGCCTGGATTCCGGGCCGGGACAGGGGCCCCGAGGGTCAACGAAACACCATATATTTT	CAWIPGRDRGPEGQRNTIYF
16	TRBJ1-2	-	-	TRBV30	TGTGCCTGGCTTCGGTTCGGACAAGATCGTTCTTATGGCTACACCTTC	CAWLRFGQDRSYGYTF
15	TRBJ1-1	-	-	TRBV28	TGTGCCAGTCACTGGGGGGGCCTCGTGAACACTGAAGCTTTCTTT	CASHWGGLVNTEAFF
13	TRBJ2-3	TRBD1	-	TRBV7-7	TGTGCCAGCAGCTTAACAGGGGGAGATACGCAGTATTTT	CASSLTGGDTQYF
12	TRBJ1-2	TRBD1	-	TRBV27	TGTGCCAGCAGTACAGGGGGCGGTGGCTACACCTTC	CASSTGGGGYTF
15	TRBJ2-3	-	-	TRBV2	TGTGCCAGCAGTGGGAGCGACAGTAGCACAGATACGCAGTATTTT	CASSGSDSSTDTQYF
16	TRBJ2-7	TRBD2	-	TRBV4-2	TGTGCCAGCAGCCAAACGATCGGGGGGTTCGCCTACGAGCAGTACTTC	CASSQTIGGFAYEQYF
13	TRBJ1-1	-	-	TRBV12-3/TRBV12-4	TGTGCCAGCAGTTTTTTGGGCCGCGAAGAAGCTTTCTTT	CASSFLGREEAFF
14	TRBJ2-7	TRBD1	-	TRBV30	TGTGCCTGGGCTAGGACAGGGTCTAGCGACGAGCAGTACTTC	CAWARTGSSDEQYF
14	TRBJ2-1	-	-	TRBV7-9	TGTGCCAGCAGCGCTATCCTTGGGGGGAATGAGCAGTTCTTC	CASSAILGGNEQFF
17	TRBJ1-2	TRBD1	-	TRBV18	TGTGCCAGCTCACCCCAACAATACAGGACAGGGGGCGGTGGCTACACCTTC	CASSPQQYRTGGGGYTF